One sample yielded the 8 T cell receptor beta chains listed below, sequenced in a study of graft-versus-host responses after intestinal transplantation. The protocol was immunoSEQ multiplex PCR, while the TCRdb copy is restricted to in-frame clones and leaves out a portion. The table has over 100,000 clones, approximately 92% seen once; the top ten hold about 0.2%. Their target antigens are unknown. This material consisted of unstimulated CD4+ T cells sorted from spleen or lymph node cells, taken before transplant. The receptor set was obtained from a human donor who was the organ donor for an intestinal transplant.

The rearrangement uses TRBV27 and TRBJ1-5, with D hard to call. The CDR3 extends over 13 amino acids. In germline, CDR1 is MNHEY, CDR2 SMNVEV (reference sequence). Trimming left V 3 bases short and J 1 base short, with 4 bases between. The chain's CDR3 is CASSFNSNQPQHF. CDR3 DNA: TGTGCCAGCAGTTTTAACAGCAATCAGCCCCAGCATTTT.

The chain employs TRBV12-5 and TRBJ1-5, with a weak D call TRBD1 (6 bases). The CDR3 sequence is 17 residues long. Germline V gene data show CDR1 as LGHNT and CDR2 as FRNRAP. Trimming pared 0 bases from V and 3 bases from J, leaving 15 bases between. The CDR3 spells CASGLVPGHPFNQPQHF. Written as DNA, the CDR3 is TGTGCTAGTGGTTTGGTTCCGGGACACCCTTTCAATCAGCCCCAGCATTTT.

Only a few counts were recorded for this clone. This chain joins TRBV6-6 and TRBJ2-3, with D perhaps TRBD2 (6 bases). V lost 7 bases, J lost 5 bases, and 16 bases lay in between. Germline CDR1 is MNHNY and CDR2 is SVGAGI (reference sequence). The CDR3 is made up of 14 amino acids. DNA of the CDR3: TGTGCCAGCACAATCCCCGGCGGGGTAGATACGCAGTATTTT. This translates into CASTIPGGVDTQYF.

The chain uses TRBV7-9 and TRBJ2-7; TRBD1 matches 9 bases. Germline values: CDR1 SEHNR, CDR2 FQNEAQ (reference sequence). The ends lost 6 bases at V and 9 bases at J; junction bases unmatched: 6. This CDR3 spans 12 amino acids. The chain's CDR3 is CASSPTGGPQYF. CDR3 nucleotides: TGTGCCAGCAGTCCCACAGGGGGCCCGCAGTACTTC.

The gene calls are TRBV5-1 and TRBJ2-7, with D possibly TRBD2 on 6 matching bases. This CDR3 comprises 14 residues. Trimming left V 3 bases short and J 1 base short, with 11 bases between. Looked up from germline, CDR1 is SGHRS and CDR2 is YFSETQ. The chain's CDR3 is CASSYSGGSYEQYF. The CDR3 nucleotides read TGCGCCAGCAGCTATTCCGGGGGATCCTACGAGCAGTACTTC.

J is TRBJ1-2 and V is TRBV28; D uncertain. With 6 bases removed from V and 2 bases from J, the gap between germline ends came to 4 bases. CDR1 and CDR2 (germline): MDHEN, SYDVKM. The CDR3 runs to 11 residues. CDR3 nucleotide sequence: TGTGCCAGCAGGTTAAACTATGGCTACACCTTC. This codes for CASRLNYGYTF.

This chain joins TRBV19 and TRBJ1-4; the D is unclear. CDR1 is LNHDA, CDR2 SQIVND, per germline (reference sequence). The CDR3 is 15 residues long. The V gene lost 4 bases and the J gene lost 3 bases, with 12 bases spanning the gap. Written as DNA, the CDR3 is TGTGCCAGTAGTAGCGCACGCCGGGCTAATGAAAAACTGTTTTTT. The encoded protein is CASSSARRANEKLFF.

This sequence joins TRBV18 and TRBJ2-2; D remains unclear. Trimming took 3 bases from V and 1 from J, leaving 9 bases between them. CDR1 is KGHSH, CDR2 LQKENI, per germline. The CDR3 covers 15 residues. The CDR3 bases are TGTGCCAGCTCACCCAACCCCCAGAACACCGGGGAGCTGTTTTTT. Translation: CASSPNPQNTGELFF.